The 31 T cell receptor beta chains in this list originate from one sample, sequenced in a study of T cells in Graves' hyperthyroidism and ophthalmopathy. The CDR3 regions of TCR beta were amplified from RNA transcripts. Primed by the HTBI set, a first-round RT-PCR was run on the TCR CDR3. TCRdb redid the calling of the multiplex PCR reads with MiXCR, one entry per CDR3 protein. Of 200,000 to 250,000 distinct CDR3 sequences in the sample, about 15% are singletons; the top ten hold approximately 46%. Sequences were obtained from blood. The receptors derive from a man between 45 and 60 years old with Graves' hyperthyroidism.

There are many counts of this clonotype. The chain carries TRBV10-3 and TRBJ2-7; D call uncertain. CDR1 and CDR2 from the germline V gene are ENHRY and SYGVKD. V was cut by 4 bases and J by 0 bases, with 10 bases left in between. CDR3 length: 14 residues. The CDR3: CAISGAENSYEQYF. The CDR3 DNA is TGTGCCATCAGTGGGGCGGAGAACTCCTACGAGCAGTACTTC.

As concerns this clonotype: A much larger clonotype is one base distant, so this may be a read error. The chain carries TRBV3-1 and TRBJ2-7; D call uncertain. The CDR3 is made up of 13 amino acids. The V and J ends lost 1 base and 7 bases respectively, with 11 bases between them. Germline CDR1 and CDR2: LGHDT and YNNKEL (reference sequence). CDR3 in amino acids: CASSQGRRAEQYF. The CDR3 region has the DNA TGTGCCAGCAGCCAAGGACGAAGGGCGGAGCAGTACTTC.

Many counts were recorded for this clonotype. The rearrangement joins TRBV7-2 to TRBJ2-7; 10 nucleotides match TRBD2. The germline CDR1 and CDR2 sequences are SGHTA and FQGNSA. The CDR3 contains 18 residues. With V trimmed by 5 bases and J by 3 bases, 16 bases remained unmatched. The CDR3 is CASSQGPFGLAEDYEQYF. CDR3 coding DNA: TGTGCCAGCAGCCAAGGACCGTTCGGACTAGCGGAAGACTACGAGCAGTACTTC.

Comments on this clonotype: A much larger clone lies one base from this, so it may be a read error. The chain combines TRBV10-3 with TRBJ2-7; 7 nucleotides match TRBD2. The CDR3 is made up of 14 amino acids. After removal of 3 bases from V and 2 bases from J, the junction contained 4 bases not matched to a gene. CDR1 and CDR2 (germline): ENHRY, SYGVKD. This CDR3 reads CAISEHGRPYEQYF. CDR3 nucleotide sequence: TGTGCCATCAGTGAACACGGGAGGCCCTACGAGCAGTACTTC.

The rearrangement joins TRBV3-1 to TRBJ2-5; D may be TRBD2 (5 bases). Germline CDR1 LGHDT, CDR2 YNNKEL (reference sequence). The CDR3 length is 14 residues. Trimming took off 2 bases at V and 3 bases at J, with 10 bases between the two ends. This CDR3 reads CASSQNEREETQYF. The CDR3 nucleotides read TGTGCCAGCAGCCAAAACGAGAGGGAAGAGACCCAGTACTTC.

This clonotype has only a few counts. The genes are TRBV6-4 and TRBJ2-1; 8 bases are a match to TRBD2. CDR1 is MRHNA, CDR2 SNTAGT, per germline. The CDR3 loop spans 14 amino acids. J gave up 7 bases and V 2 bases, and 4 bases lay outside the gene matches. The CDR3 DNA reads as TGTGCCAGCAGTGACACGCGGGAGGTAAATGAGCAGTTCTTC. This gives the protein CASSDTREVNEQFF.

This clonotype was recorded at least ten times. The rearrangement joins TRBV28 to TRBJ2-5; TRBD1 matches at 7 bases. From germline, CDR1 is MDHEN and CDR2 SYDVKM. The CDR3 is made up of 15 amino acids. V lost 6 bases to trimming and J lost 5 bases; unmatched junction nucleotides: 12. The CDR3 DNA reads TGTGCCAGCAGCTATCCAGACAGGGTTGGTGAGACCCAGTACTTC. Translation: CASSYPDRVGETQYF.

J is TRBJ1-5 and V is TRBV5-1, with D maybe TRBD1 (5 bases). From germline, CDR1 is SGHRS and CDR2 YFSETQ. V lost 3 bases and J lost 7, with 14 bases in between. The CDR3 is 14 residues long. The CDR3 here is CASSSGTRGQPQHF. The CDR3 nucleotides read TGCGCCAGCAGCTCCGGGACTCGGGGGCAGCCCCAGCATTTT.

This clonotype appeared a few times. The rearrangement links TRBV20-1 to TRBJ2-7; a weak D match, TRBD1 (5 bases). The CDR3 loop spans 13 amino acids. V lost 6 bases to trimming and J lost 1 base, with 13 bases between them. Germline assignment: CDR1 DFQATT and CDR2 SNEGSKA (reference sequence). Written as DNA, the CDR3 is TGCAGTGCCCCGAAGGGGCAGTCCTACGAGCAGTACTTC. It is translated as CSAPKGQSYEQYF.

The genes are TRBV6-2 or TRBV6-3 and TRBJ2-1; D call uncertain. This CDR3 comprises 15 residues. Trimming left V 6 bases short and J 4 bases short, with 16 bases between. Germline lookup yields CDR1 MNHEY and CDR2 SVGEGT. This CDR3 is CASSPQRPEYNEQFF. DNA for the CDR3: TGTGCCAGCAGCCCTCAACGGCCCGAGTACAATGAGCAGTTCTTC.

The chain recombines TRBV29-1 with TRBJ2-2; TRBD1 is a possible D gene (6 bases). V was trimmed by 1 base and J by 4 bases, leaving 10 bases between them. The CDR3 runs to 14 residues. CDR1 is SQVTM, CDR2 ANQGSEA, per germline. In DNA form, the CDR3 reads TGCAGCGTTGAAGTACAGGGATTCACCGGGGAGCTGTTTTTT. Amino acids: CSVEVQGFTGELFF.

The CDR3 DNA is TGTGCCAGCAGCCCTTCTAGCGGCTCCTACGAGCAGTACTTC. Translating it yields CASSPSSGSYEQYF. The chain uses TRBV12-3 or TRBV12-4 and TRBJ2-7; 7 bases line up with TRBD2. The CDR3 is made up of 14 amino acids. The J segment lost 0 bases and the V segment lost 6 bases, leaving 5 bases of the junction unmatched.

This chain connects TRBV15 to TRBJ1-4, with D possibly being TRBD1 (5 bases). The germline CDR1 and CDR2 sequences are LNHNV and YYDKDF (reference sequence). V was cut by 0 bases and J by 3 bases, with 8 bases left in between. This CDR3 spans 15 amino acids. The CDR3 DNA reads TGTGCCACCAGCAGAGATGTGACAGCTAATGAAAAACTGTTTTTT. It translates to CATSRDVTANEKLFF.

The table lists this clonotype with many counts. The chain carries TRBV6-2 or TRBV6-3 and TRBJ1-1; D is undetermined. Trimming stripped 5 bases from V and 7 bases from J, with 11 bases between. Germline CDR1 is MNHEY and CDR2 is SVGEGT. The CDR3 totals 12 residues. CDR3 in amino acids: CASSAPGLEAFF. Here the CDR3 DNA reads TGTGCCAGCAGTGCGCCGGGTCTTGAAGCTTTCTTT.

This clonotype was counted at least ten times. The chain uses TRBV28 and TRBJ2-3; 7 nucleotides agree with TRBD2. V shed 7 bases, J shed 2 bases, and the junction held 12 bases outside the gene matches. The CDR3 covers 16 residues. Germline lookup yields CDR1 MDHEN and CDR2 SYDVKM. The CDR3 bases are TGTGCCAGCACAGGTCTAGCGGCTTTGCCCACAGATACGCAGTATTTT. Protein product: CASTGLAALPTDTQYF.

The table lists this clonotype with many counts. The J gene is TRBJ1-1, the V gene TRBV5-5; D gene uncertain. The length of the CDR3 is 13 residues. Trimming removed 0 bases at V and 5 bases at J, with 8 bases between. From germline, CDR1 is SGHKS and CDR2 YYEKEE (reference sequence). CDR3 DNA sequence: TGTGCCAGCAGCTTGGCTGGGCGTACTGAAGCTTTCTTT. It encodes CASSLAGRTEAFF.

This clonotype appeared many times. V is TRBV10-3 and J is TRBJ1-4, with D possibly being TRBD1 (5 bases). Germline lookup yields CDR1 ENHRY and CDR2 SYGVKD. This CDR3 comprises 15 residues. With 2 bases removed from V and 5 bases from J, the gap between germline ends came to 12 bases. DNA for the CDR3: TGTGCCATCAGTGAGCGGCGGGGGAGGAATGAAAAACTGTTTTTT. Protein product: CAISERRGRNEKLFF.

The chain joins TRBV20-1 to TRBJ1-1, with TRBD1 identical over 8 bases. Germline CDR1 is DFQATT and CDR2 is SNEGSKA (reference sequence). This CDR3 region has 16 residues. The ends lost 6 bases at V and 5 bases at J; junction bases unmatched: 17. The CDR3 sequence: CSAGQGAGAGGTEAFF. Written as DNA, the CDR3 is TGCAGTGCCGGGCAGGGGGCTGGGGCAGGGGGAACTGAAGCTTTCTTT.

This clonotype was counted ten times or more. The chain recombines TRBV6-5 with TRBJ2-7, with TRBD2 matching 9 bases. Losses at the gene ends were 0 bases for V and 2 bases for J; bases not matched to a gene: 2. Germline V gives CDR1 MNHEY, CDR2 SVGAGI. This CDR3 has 15 amino acids. The CDR3 DNA follows: TGTGCCAGCAGTTACTCCCCTAGCGGGACCTACGAGCAGTACTTC. Protein product: CASSYSPSGTYEQYF.

This clonotype was seen a handful of times. The genes are TRBV5-1 and TRBJ2-5, with TRBD2 matching 13 bases. Trimming took 4 bases from V and 2 from J; bases not matched to a gene: 8. CDR3 length: 17 residues. Germline V gene data show CDR1 as SGHRS and CDR2 as YFSETQ. CDR3 protein: CASSTGGTSGNQETQYF. In nucleotides, the CDR3 is TGCGCCAGCAGCACGGGTGGGACTAGCGGGAATCAAGAGACCCAGTACTTC.

The chain carries TRBV4-1 and TRBJ2-7, with 9 bases lining up with TRBD1. The germline V gene has CDR1 MGHRA and CDR2 YSYEKL. V gave up 4 bases and J gave up 1 base; unmatched junction bases: 5. The CDR3 covers 15 residues. DNA of the CDR3: TGCGCCAGCAGCCGGACAGGGGTTCGGTCCTACGAGCAGTACTTC. This codes for CASSRTGVRSYEQYF.

This clonotype was detected many times. V usage is TRBV20-1 and J usage is TRBJ2-7; 8 bases line up with TRBD2. The CDR3 runs 14 residues. V dropped 3 bases and J dropped 4; count of bases not matched to a gene: 8. Germline V gives CDR1 DFQATT, CDR2 SNEGSKA (reference sequence). The CDR3 DNA reads as TGCAGTGCTAGGGAAGAGCGGGAGCCTTACGAGCAGTACTTC. This sequence encodes CSAREEREPYEQYF.

This clonotype was found many times. V usage is TRBV28 and J usage is TRBJ1-1; D is undetermined. The CDR3 loop spans 16 amino acids. The ends were cut back, 4 bases at V and 4 bases at J, with 19 bases in the middle. Germline V gene data show CDR1 as MDHEN and CDR2 as SYDVKM. CDR3 sequence (DNA): TGTGCCAGCAGTTCCTGGGCTTCACCACGGGGCACTGAAGCTTTCTTT. This gives the protein CASSSWASPRGTEAFF.

At least ten counts were recorded for this clonotype. CDR3 bases: TGTGCCAGCAGCGGAACAGTGAACACTGAAGCTTTCTTT. As protein: CASSGTVNTEAFF. This sequence joins TRBV7-9 and TRBJ1-1; D is unclear. The CDR3 totals 13 residues. The V and J ends lost 5 bases and 0 bases respectively, with 7 bases between them. Germline CDR1 SEHNR, CDR2 FQNEAQ (reference sequence).

This clonotype was recorded at least ten times. V usage is TRBV20-1 and J usage is TRBJ2-2; D possibly corresponds to TRBD2 (6 bases). CDR1 is DFQATT and CDR2 is SNEGSKA in the germline V gene (reference sequence). This CDR3 comprises 14 residues. With 6 bases removed from V and 5 bases from J, the gap between germline ends came to 16 bases. CDR3 coding DNA: TGCAGTGCCAAACGGGATAGCGGTACCGGGGAGCTGTTTTTT. Translation gives CSAKRDSGTGELFF.

There are many counts of this clonotype. This rearrangement joins TRBV6-2 or TRBV6-3 to TRBJ2-7, with 12 nucleotides matching TRBD2. The germline CDR1 and CDR2 sequences are MNHEY and SVGEGT. The CDR3 totals 14 residues. Germline trimming cut 5 bases from V and 9 bases from J; bases unmatched to any gene: 8. The CDR3 DNA reads as TGTGCCAGCAGTCAACGACTAGCGGGAGATGTGCAGTACTTC. This translates into CASSQRLAGDVQYF.

This clonotype was seen ten or more times. V is TRBV2 and J is TRBJ2-5, with D uncertain. Germline loops: CDR1 SNHLY, CDR2 FYNNEI. Trimming shortened V by 1 base and J by 4 bases, and 4 bases separated the two germline ends. This CDR3 spans 12 amino acids. The CDR3 DNA reads as TGTGCCAGCAGTGAAGAGGGAGAGACCCAGTACTTC. Translated, it gives CASSEEGETQYF.

This clonotype has at least ten counts. The chain employs TRBV28 and TRBJ2-2; the match to TRBD2 covers 9 bases. Trimming removed 1 base from V and 6 bases from J; junction bases left unmatched: 6. This CDR3 region has 16 residues. CDR1 is MDHEN and CDR2 is SYDVKM in the germline V gene. Here the CDR3 reads CASSLYSLAGSGELFF. In nucleotides, the CDR3 is TGTGCCAGCAGTTTATATTCACTAGCGGGTTCCGGGGAGCTGTTTTTT.

The table lists this clonotype with a few counts. The chain carries TRBV27 and TRBJ1-6; the D is unclear. V dropped 6 bases and J dropped 5 bases, with 14 bases sitting between them. Per the germline V gene, CDR1 is MNHEY and CDR2 is SMNVEV (reference sequence). This CDR3 has 15 residues. CDR3 protein: CASSPQAQNNSPLHF. The CDR3 DNA reads TGTGCCAGCAGCCCCCAAGCCCAGAATAATTCACCCCTCCACTTT.

V is TRBV20-1 and J is TRBJ2-2; D not resolved. Germline lookup yields CDR1 DFQATT and CDR2 SNEGSKA (reference sequence). The CDR3 loop spans 14 amino acids. V lost 3 bases to trimming and J lost 0 bases, with 8 bases between them. The CDR3 is CSARDDPNTGELFF. The CDR3 DNA reads TGCAGTGCTAGGGATGACCCGAACACCGGGGAGCTGTTTTTT.

This clonotype occurred many times. This chain connects TRBV5-1 to TRBJ2-5; D call uncertain. Trimming took 2 bases from V and 2 from J, leaving 4 bases between them. This CDR3 has 12 amino acids. Looked up from germline, CDR1 is SGHRS and CDR2 is YFSETQ. As DNA, the CDR3 is TGCGCCAGCAGCTTCCAACAAGAGACCCAGTACTTC. Its protein product is CASSFQQETQYF.